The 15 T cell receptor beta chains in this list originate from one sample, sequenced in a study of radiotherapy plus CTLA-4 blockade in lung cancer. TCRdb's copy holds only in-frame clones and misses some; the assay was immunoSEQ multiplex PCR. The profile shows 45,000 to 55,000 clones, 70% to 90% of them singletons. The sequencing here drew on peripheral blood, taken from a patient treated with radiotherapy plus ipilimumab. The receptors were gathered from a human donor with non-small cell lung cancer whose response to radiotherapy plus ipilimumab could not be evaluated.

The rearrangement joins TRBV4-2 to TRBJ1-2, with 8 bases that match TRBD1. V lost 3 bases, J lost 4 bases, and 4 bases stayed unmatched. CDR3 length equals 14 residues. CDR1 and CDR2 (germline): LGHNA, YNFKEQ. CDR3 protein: CASSQDRAFYGYTF. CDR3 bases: TGTGCCAGCAGCCAGGACAGGGCCTTCTATGGCTACACCTTC.

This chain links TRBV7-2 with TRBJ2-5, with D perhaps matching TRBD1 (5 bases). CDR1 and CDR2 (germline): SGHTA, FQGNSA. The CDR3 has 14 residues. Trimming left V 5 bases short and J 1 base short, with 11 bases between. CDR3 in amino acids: CASSLQVVQETQYF. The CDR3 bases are TGTGCCAGCAGCCTACAGGTGGTCCAAGAGACCCAGTACTTC.

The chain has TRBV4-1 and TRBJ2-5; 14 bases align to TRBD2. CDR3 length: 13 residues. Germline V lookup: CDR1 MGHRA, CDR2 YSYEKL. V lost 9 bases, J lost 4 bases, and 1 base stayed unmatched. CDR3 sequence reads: CASGLAGGETQYF. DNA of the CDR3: TGCGCCAGTGGACTAGCGGGAGGAGAGACCCAGTACTTC.

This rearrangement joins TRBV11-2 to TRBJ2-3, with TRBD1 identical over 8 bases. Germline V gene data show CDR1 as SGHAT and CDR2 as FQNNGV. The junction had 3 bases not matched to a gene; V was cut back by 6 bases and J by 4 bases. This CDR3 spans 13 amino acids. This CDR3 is CASRNRGADTQYF. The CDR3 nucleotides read TGTGCCAGCAGAAACAGGGGGGCAGATACGCAGTATTTT.

The CDR3 coding sequence is TGTGCCAGCAGCTTTCAGGATGGCGGGGAGCTGTTTTTT. Translated, it gives CASSFQDGGELFF. The V call is TRBV7-2, the J call TRBJ2-2, with D unclear. The CDR3 runs to 13 residues. Germline V gene lookup returns CDR1 SGHTA and CDR2 FQGNSA. V lost 3 bases to trimming and J lost 7 bases, with 9 bases between them.

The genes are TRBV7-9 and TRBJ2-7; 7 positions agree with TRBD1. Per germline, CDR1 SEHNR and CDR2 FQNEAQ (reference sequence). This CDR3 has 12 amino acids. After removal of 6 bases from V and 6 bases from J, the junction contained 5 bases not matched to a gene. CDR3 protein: CASSRQGSEQYF. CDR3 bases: TGTGCCAGCAGTCGACAGGGTTCCGAGCAGTACTTC.

The CDR3 sequence is CASSAGLDVYGYTF. The CDR3 region has the DNA TGTGCCAGCAGCGCCGGACTGGACGTCTATGGCTACACCTTC. The chain carries TRBV5-4 and TRBJ1-2; D unresolved. The germline V gene has CDR1 SGHNT and CDR2 YYREEE (reference sequence). The CDR3 contains 14 residues. The V end was cut by 4 bases, the J end by 4 bases, with 14 bases between.

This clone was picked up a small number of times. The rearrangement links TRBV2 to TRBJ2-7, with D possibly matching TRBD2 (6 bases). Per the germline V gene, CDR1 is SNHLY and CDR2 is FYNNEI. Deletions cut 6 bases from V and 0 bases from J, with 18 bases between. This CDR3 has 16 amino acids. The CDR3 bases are TGTGCCAGCAGGGGGGGACGGAGCGGCAGCTCCTACGAGCAGTACTTC. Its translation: CASRGGRSGSSYEQYF.

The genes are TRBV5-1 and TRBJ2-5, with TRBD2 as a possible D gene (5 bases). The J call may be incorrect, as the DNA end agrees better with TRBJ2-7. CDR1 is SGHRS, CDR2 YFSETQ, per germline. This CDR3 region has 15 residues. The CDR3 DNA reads TGCGCCAGCAGCTTGAGCGGAGCCCAAGCGAACGAGCAGTACTTC. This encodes CASSLSGAQANEQYF.

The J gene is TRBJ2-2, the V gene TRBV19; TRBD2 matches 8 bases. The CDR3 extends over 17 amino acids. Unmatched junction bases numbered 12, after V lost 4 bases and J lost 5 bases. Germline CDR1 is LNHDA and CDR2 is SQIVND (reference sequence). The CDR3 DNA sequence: TGTGCCAGTAGTACCCTCCGGGGGGGGCTGATAACCGGGGAGCTGTTTTTT. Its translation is CASSTLRGGLITGELFF.

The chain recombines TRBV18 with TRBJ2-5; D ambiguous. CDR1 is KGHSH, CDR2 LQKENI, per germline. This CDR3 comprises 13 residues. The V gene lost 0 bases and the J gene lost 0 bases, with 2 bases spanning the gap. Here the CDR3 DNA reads TGTGCCAGCTCACCACCTAACCAAGAGACCCAGTACTTC. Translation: CASSPPNQETQYF.

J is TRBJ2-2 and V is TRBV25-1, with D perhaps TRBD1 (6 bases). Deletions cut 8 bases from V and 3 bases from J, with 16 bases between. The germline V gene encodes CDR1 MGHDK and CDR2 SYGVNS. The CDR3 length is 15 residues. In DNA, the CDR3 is TGTGCCAGCTCTCCGAGGGGGACATACACCGGGGAGCTGTTTTTT. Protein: CASSPRGTYTGELFF.

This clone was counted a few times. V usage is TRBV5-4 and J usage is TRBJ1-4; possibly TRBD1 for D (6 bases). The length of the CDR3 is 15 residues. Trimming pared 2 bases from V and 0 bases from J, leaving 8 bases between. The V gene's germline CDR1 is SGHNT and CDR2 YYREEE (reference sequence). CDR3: CASSFGQPTNEKLFF. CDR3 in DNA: TGTGCCAGCAGCTTCGGACAGCCAACTAATGAAAAACTGTTTTTT.

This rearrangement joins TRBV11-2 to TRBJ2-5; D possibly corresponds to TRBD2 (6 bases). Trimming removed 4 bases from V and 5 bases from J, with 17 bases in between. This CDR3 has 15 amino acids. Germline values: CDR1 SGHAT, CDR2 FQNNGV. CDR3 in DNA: TGTGCCAGCAGCTCGACTAGAGCGGCAACGGAGACCCAGTACTTC. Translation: CASSSTRAATETQYF.

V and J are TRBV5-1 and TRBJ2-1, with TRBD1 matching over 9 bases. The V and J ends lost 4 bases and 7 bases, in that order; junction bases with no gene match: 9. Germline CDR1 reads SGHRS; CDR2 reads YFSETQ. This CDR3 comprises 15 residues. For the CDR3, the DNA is TGCGCCAGCAGCATCCTCCGACAGGGGGGGAATGAGCAGTTCTTC. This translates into CASSILRQGGNEQFF. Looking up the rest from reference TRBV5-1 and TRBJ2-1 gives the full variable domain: KAGVTQTPRYLIKTRGQQVTLSCSPISGHRSVSWYQQTPGQGLQFLFEYFSETQRNKGNFPGRFSGRQFSNSRSEMNVSTLELGDSALYLCASSILRQGGNEQFFGPGTRLTVL.